This T cell receptor (beta chain) is drawn from a study of cytomegalovirus exposure and HLA in healthy donors. In this sample, this clone turned up once. Its antigen is not identified. Points from the study as a whole: Cytomegalovirus association was assigned to 150 to 200 TCR beta chains. The finding came from a later analysis; first-cohort TCR clusters tended to co-occur in the 90 to 150 validation repertoires. There were some public TCRs occurring in many donors, but most TCR sequences were rare.

The repertoire was sequenced with immunoSEQ multiplex PCR; TCRdb's copy has only in-frame clones and lacks some. The profile shows 100,000 to 150,000 clones, roughly 90% of them singletons. The V and J ends lost 6 bases and 0 bases respectively, with 12 bases between them. Germline CDR1 MDHEN, CDR2 SYDVKM. There are 14 residues in the CDR3. The TCR originated in a woman between 18 and 29 years old in good health and CMV-seronegative. The chain has TRBV28 and TRBJ2-7, with D perhaps TRBD1 (6 bases). The specimen sequenced was PBMCs. The CDR3 spells CASSIKTGSYEQYF. DNA for the CDR3: TGTGCCAGCAGCATCAAGACAGGCTCCTACGAGCAGTACTTC.